This T cell receptor (beta chain) was sequenced during a study of cytomegalovirus exposure and HLA in healthy donors. Study observations and caveats: Rare TCR sequences dominated, though some public TCRs recurred in many donors.

This CDR3 contains 17 residues. Germline V gene lookup returns CDR1 LNHDA and CDR2 SQIVND (reference sequence). The ends were cut back, 3 bases at V and 6 bases at J, with 21 bases in the middle. This table comes from immunoSEQ multiplex PCR, and its TCRdb copy is limited to in-frame clones, with some not included. In the table there are about 150,000 clones, 87% of which are singletons. As to this clone: Its antigen is unknown.

Sample: PBMCs. The receptor's source is a man younger than 35 in good health and CMV-seropositive. The chain combines TRBV19 with TRBJ2-1; TRBD1 might be the D (5 bases). The chain's CDR3 is CASSIGVGAIGTNEQFF. The CDR3 bases are TGTGCCAGTAGTATTGGGGTTGGGGCAATAGGCACCAATGAGCAGTTCTTC.